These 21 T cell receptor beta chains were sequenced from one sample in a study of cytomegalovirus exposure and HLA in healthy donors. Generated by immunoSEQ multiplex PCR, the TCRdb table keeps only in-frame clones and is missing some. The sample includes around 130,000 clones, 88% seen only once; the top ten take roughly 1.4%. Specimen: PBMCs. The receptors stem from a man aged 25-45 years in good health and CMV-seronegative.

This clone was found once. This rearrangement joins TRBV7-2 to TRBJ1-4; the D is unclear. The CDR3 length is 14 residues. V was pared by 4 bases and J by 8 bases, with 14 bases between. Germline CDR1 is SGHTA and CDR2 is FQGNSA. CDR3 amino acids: CASSSSFGNEKLFF. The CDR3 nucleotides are TGTGCCAGCAGCTCGTCCTTCGGGAACGAAAAACTGTTTTTT.

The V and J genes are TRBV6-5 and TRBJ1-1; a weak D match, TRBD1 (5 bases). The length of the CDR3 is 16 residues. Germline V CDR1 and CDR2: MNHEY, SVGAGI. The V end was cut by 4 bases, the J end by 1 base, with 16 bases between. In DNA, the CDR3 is TGTGCCAGCAGTTCGGGGGTTAGAGGGACGAACACTGAAGCTTTCTTT. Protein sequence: CASSSGVRGTNTEAFF.

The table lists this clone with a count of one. CDR3 nucleotide sequence: TGTGCCAGCATGGAATCCGACACGCAGTTCTTC. Translation: CASMESDTQFF. J is TRBJ2-1 and V is TRBV2; no firm D call. This CDR3 has 11 amino acids. V lost 7 bases and J 12 bases, leaving 13 bases between the germline ends. Looked up from germline, CDR1 is SNHLY and CDR2 is FYNNEI.

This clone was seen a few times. CDR3 DNA sequence: TGTGCCAGCAGCCCCCCCACGGCTAGCGGGAGCGCCGGGGAGCTGTTTTTT. Amino acid sequence: CASSPPTASGSAGELFF. The chain uses TRBV7-2 and TRBJ2-2, with 10 bases identical to TRBD2. Germline CDR1 and CDR2: SGHTA and FQGNSA. With V trimmed by 5 bases and J by 6 bases, 12 bases remained unmatched. There are 17 residues in the CDR3.

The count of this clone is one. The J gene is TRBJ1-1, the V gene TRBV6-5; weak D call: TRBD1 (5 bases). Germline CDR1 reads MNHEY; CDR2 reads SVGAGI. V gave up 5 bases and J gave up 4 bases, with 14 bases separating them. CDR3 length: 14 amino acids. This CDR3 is CASSPAPDSTEAFF. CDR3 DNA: TGTGCCAGCAGTCCTGCGCCCGACAGCACTGAAGCTTTCTTT.

CDR3: CASTRRVSYEQYF. CDR3 DNA sequence: TGTGCCAGCACCCGTCGCGTTAGCTACGAGCAGTACTTC. This chain links TRBV5-6 with TRBJ2-7; D unclear. The germline V gene encodes CDR1 SGHDT and CDR2 YYEEEE. This CDR3 has 13 residues. Deletions cut 6 bases from V and 3 bases from J, with 13 bases between. The complete variable domain, with remaining parts taken from reference TRBV5-6 and TRBJ2-7, reads DAGVTQSPTHLIKTRGQQVTLRCSPKSGHDTVSWYQQALGQGPQFIFQYYEEEERQRGNFPDRFSGHQFPNYSSELNVNALLLGDSALYLCASTRRVSYEQYFGPGTRLTVT.

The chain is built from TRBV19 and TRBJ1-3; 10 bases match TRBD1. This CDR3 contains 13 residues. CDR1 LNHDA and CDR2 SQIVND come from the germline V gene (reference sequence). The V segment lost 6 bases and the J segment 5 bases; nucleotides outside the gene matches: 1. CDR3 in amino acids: CASSDRGRNTIYF. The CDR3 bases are TGTGCCAGTAGCGACAGGGGGCGAAACACCATATATTTT.

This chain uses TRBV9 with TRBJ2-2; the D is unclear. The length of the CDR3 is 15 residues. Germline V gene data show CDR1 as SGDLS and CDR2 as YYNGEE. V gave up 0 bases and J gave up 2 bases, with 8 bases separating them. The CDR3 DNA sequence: TGTGCCAGCAGCGTAGATGGGCGAAACACCGGGGAGCTGTTTTTT. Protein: CASSVDGRNTGELFF.

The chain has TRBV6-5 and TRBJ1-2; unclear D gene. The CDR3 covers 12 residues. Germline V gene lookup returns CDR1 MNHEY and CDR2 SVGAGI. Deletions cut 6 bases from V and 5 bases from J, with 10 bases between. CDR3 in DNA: TGTGCCAGCAGCTCAGGTCCTTATGGCTACACCTTC. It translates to CASSSGPYGYTF.

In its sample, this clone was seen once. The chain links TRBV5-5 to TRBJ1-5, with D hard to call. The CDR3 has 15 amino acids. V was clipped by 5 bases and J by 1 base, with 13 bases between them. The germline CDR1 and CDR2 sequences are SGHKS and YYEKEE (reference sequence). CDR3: CASSYGPGSNQPQHF. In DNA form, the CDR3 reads TGTGCCAGCAGTTACGGGCCGGGGAGCAATCAGCCCCAGCATTTT.

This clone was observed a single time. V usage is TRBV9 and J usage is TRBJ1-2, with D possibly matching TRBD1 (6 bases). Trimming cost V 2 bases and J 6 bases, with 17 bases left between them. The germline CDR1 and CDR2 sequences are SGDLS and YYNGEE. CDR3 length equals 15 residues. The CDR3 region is CASSVGGRTANGYTF. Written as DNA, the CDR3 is TGTGCCAGCAGCGTGGGTGGGCGGACAGCTAATGGCTACACCTTC.

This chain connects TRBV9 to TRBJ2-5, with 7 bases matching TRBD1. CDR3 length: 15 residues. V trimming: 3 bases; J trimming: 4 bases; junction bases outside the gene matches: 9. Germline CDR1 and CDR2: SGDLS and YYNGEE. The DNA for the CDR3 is TGTGCCAGCAGCGGAACAGGGGTGAGTGGAGAGACCCAGTACTTC. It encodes CASSGTGVSGETQYF.

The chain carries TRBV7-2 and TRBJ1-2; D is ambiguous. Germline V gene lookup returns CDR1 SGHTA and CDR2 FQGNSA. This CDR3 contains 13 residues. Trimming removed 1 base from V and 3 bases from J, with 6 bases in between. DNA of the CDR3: TGTGCCAGCAGCTTAGTTACACACTATGGCTACACCTTC. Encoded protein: CASSLVTHYGYTF. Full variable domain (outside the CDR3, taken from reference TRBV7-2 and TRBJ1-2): GAGVSQSPSNKVTEKGKDVELRCDPISGHTALYWYRQSLGQGLEFLIYFQGNSAPDKSGLPSDRFSAERTGGSVSTLTIQRTQQEDSAVYLCASSLVTHYGYTFGSGTRLTVV.

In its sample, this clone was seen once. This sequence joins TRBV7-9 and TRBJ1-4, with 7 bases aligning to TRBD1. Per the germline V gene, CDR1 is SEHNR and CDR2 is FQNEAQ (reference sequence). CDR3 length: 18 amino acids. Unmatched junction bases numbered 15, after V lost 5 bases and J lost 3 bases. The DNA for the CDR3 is TGTGCCAGCAGCCAAGGACAGGCCCAATTCCAGCCTAATGAAAAACTGTTTTTT. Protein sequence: CASSQGQAQFQPNEKLFF.

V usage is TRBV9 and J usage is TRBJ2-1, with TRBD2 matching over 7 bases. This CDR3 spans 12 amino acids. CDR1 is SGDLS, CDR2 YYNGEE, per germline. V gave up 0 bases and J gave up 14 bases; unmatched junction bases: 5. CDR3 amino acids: CASSVGGRGKFF. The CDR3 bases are TGTGCCAGCAGCGTAGGTGGGAGGGGTAAGTTCTTC.

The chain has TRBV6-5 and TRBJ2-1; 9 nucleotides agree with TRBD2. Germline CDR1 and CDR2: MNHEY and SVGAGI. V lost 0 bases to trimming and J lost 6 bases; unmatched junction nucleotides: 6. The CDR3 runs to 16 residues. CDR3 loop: CASSYSSSGILNEQFF. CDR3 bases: TGTGCCAGCAGTTACTCGTCTAGCGGGATTCTCAATGAGCAGTTCTTC.

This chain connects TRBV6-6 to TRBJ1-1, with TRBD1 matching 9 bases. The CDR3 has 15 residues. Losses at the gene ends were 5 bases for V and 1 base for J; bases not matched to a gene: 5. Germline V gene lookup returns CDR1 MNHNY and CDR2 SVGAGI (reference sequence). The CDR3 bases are TGTGCCAGCAGTCCTCCGGACAGGGGGAACACTGAAGCTTTCTTT. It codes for CASSPPDRGNTEAFF.

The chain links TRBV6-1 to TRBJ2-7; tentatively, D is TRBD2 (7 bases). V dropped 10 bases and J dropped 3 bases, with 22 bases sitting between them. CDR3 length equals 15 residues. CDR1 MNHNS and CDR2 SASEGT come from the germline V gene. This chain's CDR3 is CATGGGAMILYEQYF. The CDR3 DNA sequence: TGTGCCACCGGCGGGGGCGCCATGATTCTCTACGAGCAGTACTTC.

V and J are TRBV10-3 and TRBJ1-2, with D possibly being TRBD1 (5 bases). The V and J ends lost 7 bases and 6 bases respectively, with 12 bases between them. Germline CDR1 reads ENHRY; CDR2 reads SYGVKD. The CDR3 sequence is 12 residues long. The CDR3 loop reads CAITRGGNGYTF. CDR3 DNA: TGTGCCATCACCCGGGGGGGGAATGGCTACACCTTC.

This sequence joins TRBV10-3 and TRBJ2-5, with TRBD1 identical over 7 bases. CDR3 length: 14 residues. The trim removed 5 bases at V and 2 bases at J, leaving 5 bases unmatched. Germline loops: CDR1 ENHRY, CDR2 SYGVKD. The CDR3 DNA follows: TGTGCCATCAGTACGACAGGGCCGCAAGAGACCCAGTACTTC. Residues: CAISTTGPQETQYF.

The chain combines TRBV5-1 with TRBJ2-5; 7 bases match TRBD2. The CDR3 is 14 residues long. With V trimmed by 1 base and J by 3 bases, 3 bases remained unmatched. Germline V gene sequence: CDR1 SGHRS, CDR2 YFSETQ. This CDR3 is CASSLMGGEETQYF. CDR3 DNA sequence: TGCGCCAGCAGCTTGATGGGAGGGGAAGAGACCCAGTACTTC.